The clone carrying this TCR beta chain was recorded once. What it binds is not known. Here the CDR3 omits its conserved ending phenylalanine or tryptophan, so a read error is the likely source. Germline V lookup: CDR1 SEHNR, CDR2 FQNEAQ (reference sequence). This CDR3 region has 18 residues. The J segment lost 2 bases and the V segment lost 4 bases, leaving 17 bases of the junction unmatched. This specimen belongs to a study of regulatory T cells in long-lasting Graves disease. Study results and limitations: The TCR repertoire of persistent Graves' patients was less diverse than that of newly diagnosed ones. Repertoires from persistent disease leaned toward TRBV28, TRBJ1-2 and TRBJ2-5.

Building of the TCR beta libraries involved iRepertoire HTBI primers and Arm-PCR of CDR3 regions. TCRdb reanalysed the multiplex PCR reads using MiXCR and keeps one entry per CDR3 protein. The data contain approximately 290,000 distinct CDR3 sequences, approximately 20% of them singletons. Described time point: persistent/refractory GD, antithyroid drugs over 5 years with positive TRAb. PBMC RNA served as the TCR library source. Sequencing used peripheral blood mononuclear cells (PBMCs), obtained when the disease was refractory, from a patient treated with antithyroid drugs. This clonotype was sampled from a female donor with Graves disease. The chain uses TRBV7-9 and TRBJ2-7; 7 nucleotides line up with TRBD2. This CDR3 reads CASSSEKWGGDLTYEQYL. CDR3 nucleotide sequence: TGTGCCAGCAGCTCAGAGAAGTGGGGGGGGGACTTAACCTACGAGCAGTACCTC.